What follows describes a single T cell receptor beta chain. V was shortened by 4 bases and J by 2 bases, with 12 bases between the two germline ends. CDR1 is SGHTA and CDR2 is FQGNSA in the germline V gene. The CDR3 loop spans 15 amino acids. The record originates from a study of blood T cell repertoires in COVID-19. As for the study in general: T cells, B-cell-depleted T cells, or PBMCs provided the cDNA or gDNA that served as material.

Authors' analysis steps: Nucleated cell counts were estimated from reference gene primer amplification. Assay: immunoSEQ multiplex PCR; the TCRdb copy retains only in-frame clones and omits some. Clone size and V and J calls were adopted from that table, with D and trimming inferred from the DNA. Of about 51,000 clones listed, approximately 90% were seen once; the top ten hold 2.5% to 3.5%. The source of this sequence is a man between 45 and 60 years old with acute or convalescent COVID-19. The source material was peripheral blood. This chain connects TRBV7-2 to TRBJ1-3, with D unresolved. CDR3 amino acids: CASSSRSTPGNTIYF. The CDR3 nucleotides are TGTGCCAGCAGCTCGCGGTCGACTCCTGGAAACACCATATATTTT.